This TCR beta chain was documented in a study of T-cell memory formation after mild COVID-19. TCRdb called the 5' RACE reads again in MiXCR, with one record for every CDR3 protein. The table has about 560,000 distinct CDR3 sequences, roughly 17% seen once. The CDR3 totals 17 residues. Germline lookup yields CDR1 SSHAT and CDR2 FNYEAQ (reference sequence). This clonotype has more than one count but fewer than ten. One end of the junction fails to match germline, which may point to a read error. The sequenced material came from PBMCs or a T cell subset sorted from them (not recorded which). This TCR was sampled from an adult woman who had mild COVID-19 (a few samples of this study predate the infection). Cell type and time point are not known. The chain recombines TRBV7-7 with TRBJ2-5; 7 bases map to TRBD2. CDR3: CASSLVVAGAAQETQYF. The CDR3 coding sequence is TGTGCTAGCAGCTTAGTGGTTGCGGGAGCTGCCCAAGAGACCCAGTACTTC. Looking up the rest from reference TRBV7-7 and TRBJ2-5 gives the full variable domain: GAGVSQSPRYKVTKRGQDVTLRCDPISSHATLYWYQQALGQGPEFLTYFNYEAQPDKSGLPSDRFSAERPEGSISTLTIQRTEQRDSAMYRCASSLVVAGAAQETQYFGPGTRLLVL.